One and the same sample provided the 6 T cell receptor beta chains below, sequenced in a study of a mutant IDH1 vaccine in newly diagnosed glioma. For these TCRs, the target antigens are not known. Sequencing was performed with immunoSEQ multiplex PCR; in TCRdb, only in-frame clones are kept and a portion is missing. The sample yields around 54,000 clones, about 86% seen once. Time point in this sample: week 35, safety follow-up. Vaccination comprised doses that each held 300 ug of mutant IDH1 20-mer peptide, plus topical imiquimod. The sample was PBMCs, taken from a glioma patient whose treatment included an IDH1 peptide vaccine. All receptors derive from a man aged 35 to 55 with glioma.

The chain couples TRBV5-6 to TRBJ2-1; 9 positions agree with TRBD2. The germline gives CDR1 SGHDT, CDR2 YYEEEE. V lost 3 bases and J lost 7; bases outside the gene matches: 11. CDR3 length: 16 amino acids. The CDR3 is CASSSPGGLAKNEQFF. The CDR3 DNA reads TGTGCCAGCAGCTCCCCCGGCGGACTAGCGAAAAATGAGCAGTTCTTC. The variable domain in full, with the rest retrieved from reference TRBV5-6 and TRBJ2-1, is DAGVTQSPTHLIKTRGQQVTLRCSPKSGHDTVSWYQQALGQGPQFIFQYYEEEERQRGNFPDRFSGHQFPNYSSELNVNALLLGDSALYLCASSSPGGLAKNEQFFGPGTRLTVL.

The chain has TRBV10-3 and TRBJ2-7; D possibly matches TRBD1 or TRBD2 (7 bases each). Germline values: CDR1 ENHRY, CDR2 SYGVKD. CDR3 length: 12 residues. Trimming left V 6 bases short and J 6 bases short, with 12 bases between. The CDR3 DNA follows: TGTGCCATCAGGGGAGGGGGCGGCGAGCAGTACTTC. It translates to CAIRGGGGEQYF.

The chain links TRBV12-1 to TRBJ2-7; TRBD2, the table's D call, lacks a check against the DNA. TRBV12-1 is a pseudogene. The CDR3 loop spans 14 amino acids. For the CDR3, the DNA is TGTGCCAGCAGCTTTGGCGGTTACTCCTACGAGCAGTACTTC. Translated: CASSFGGYSYEQYF.

The rearrangement uses TRBV7-6 and TRBJ2-5; 10 nucleotides line up with TRBD1. The CDR3 is 14 amino acids. Germline V lookup: CDR1 SGHVS, CDR2 FNYEAQ. The V gene end was trimmed by 4 bases and the J gene end by 3 bases; junction bases not matched to a gene: 2. CDR3 loop: CASSSGTGEETQYF. The DNA for the CDR3 is TGTGCCAGCAGCTCCGGGACAGGGGAAGAGACCCAGTACTTC.

This clone was counted a single time. The rearrangement uses TRBV5-1 and TRBJ2-7; the match to TRBD1 covers 8 bases. Trimming at V came to 4 bases and at J to 1 base, leaving 7 bases not matched to a gene. The CDR3 consists of 15 residues. In germline, CDR1 is SGHRS, CDR2 YFSETQ. As DNA, the CDR3 is TGCGCCAGCAGCGCCGGGACAGGTTATTCCTACGAGCAGTACTTC. Residues: CASSAGTGYSYEQYF.

This clone was found once. This chain connects TRBV7-9 to TRBJ2-7; a possible D gene is TRBD1 (6 bases). Germline V gene lookup returns CDR1 SEHNR and CDR2 FQNEAQ (reference sequence). The V end lost 4 bases, the J end lost 6 bases, and 19 bases lay between the germline ends. The CDR3 has 15 residues. CDR3 loop: CASSSLDSLRLEQYF. The CDR3 bases are TGTGCCAGCAGCTCGCTGGACAGCCTACGACTCGAGCAGTACTTC.